Included here is one T cell receptor beta chain sequence, with context. This receptor's antigen is unknown. No base quality information exists; no much larger clone differs at one position. Reading from cysteine to phenylalanine, the CDR3 counts 15 amino acids. Of the read, only the CDR3 DNA is kept; its 45 bases are in frame from base 1. Per the germline V gene, SGDLS is the CDR1 and YYNGEE is the CDR2. V is shortened by 0 bases, J by 4 bases, and the region joining them spans 12 bases. The data were taken from a study of control samples from healthy donors and cancer patients (TCRdb year 2020). The library was generated by the immunoSEQ multiplex PCR assay. TCRdb holds this immuneACCESS table with in-frame rearrangements only. Some clones are missing; in checked studies, unresolved V genes explain under half, and the rest has no known cause. This sample has over 100,000 clones in its table, and over 85% of those were observed once. Clones ranked in the top ten supply 5.5% to 7% of the sample.

Recombination connected TRBV9 to TRBJ2-3; TRBD1 is possibly the D segment (5 matching bases). The sequenced sample consisted of blood. This TCR was sampled from a man younger than 35 in good health. The DNA is TGTGCCAGCAGCGTAGATGCAGGGATCGCAGATACGCAGTATTTT. Its product reads: CASSVDAGIADTQYF.